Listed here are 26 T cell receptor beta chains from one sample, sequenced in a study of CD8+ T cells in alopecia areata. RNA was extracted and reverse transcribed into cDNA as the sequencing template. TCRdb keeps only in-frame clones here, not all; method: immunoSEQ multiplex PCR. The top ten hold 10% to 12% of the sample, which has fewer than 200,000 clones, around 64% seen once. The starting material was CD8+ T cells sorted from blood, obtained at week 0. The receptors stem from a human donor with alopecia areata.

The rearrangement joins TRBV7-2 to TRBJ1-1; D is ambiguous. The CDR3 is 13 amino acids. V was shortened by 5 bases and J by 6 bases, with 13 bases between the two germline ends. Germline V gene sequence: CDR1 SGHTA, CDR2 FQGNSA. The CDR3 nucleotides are TGTGCCAGCAGCCCCCTTTTGGCGGCTGAAGCTTTCTTT. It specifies CASSPLLAAEAFF.

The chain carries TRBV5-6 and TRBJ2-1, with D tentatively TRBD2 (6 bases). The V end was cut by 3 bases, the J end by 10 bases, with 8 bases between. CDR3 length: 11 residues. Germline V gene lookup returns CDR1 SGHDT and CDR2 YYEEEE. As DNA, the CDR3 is TGTGCCAGCAGCTCCGGACTAGAGCAGTTCTTC. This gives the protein CASSSGLEQFF.

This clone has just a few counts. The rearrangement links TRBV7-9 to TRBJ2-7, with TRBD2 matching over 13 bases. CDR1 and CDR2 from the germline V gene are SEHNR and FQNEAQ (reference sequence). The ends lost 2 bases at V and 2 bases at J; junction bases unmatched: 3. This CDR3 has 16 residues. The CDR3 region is CASSLPGTSGAYEQYF. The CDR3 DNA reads TGTGCCAGCAGCTTACCCGGGACTAGCGGGGCCTACGAGCAGTACTTC.

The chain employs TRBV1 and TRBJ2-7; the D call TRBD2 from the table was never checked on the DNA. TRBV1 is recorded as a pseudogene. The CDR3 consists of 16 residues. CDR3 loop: CTSSQEGVVAPYEQYF. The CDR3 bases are TGCACCAGCAGCCAAGAAGGTGTGGTAGCCCCCTACGAGCAGTACTTC.

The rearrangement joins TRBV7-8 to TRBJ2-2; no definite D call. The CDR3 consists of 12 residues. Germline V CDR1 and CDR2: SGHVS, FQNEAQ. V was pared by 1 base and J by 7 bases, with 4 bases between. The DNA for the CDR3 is TGTGCCAGCAGCTTAGGCATCGGGGAGCTGTTTTTT. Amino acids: CASSLGIGELFF.

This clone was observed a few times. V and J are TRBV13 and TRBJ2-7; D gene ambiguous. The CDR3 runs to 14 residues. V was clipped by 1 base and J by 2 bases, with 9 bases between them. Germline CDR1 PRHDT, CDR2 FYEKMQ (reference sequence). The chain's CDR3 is CASSLAGATYEQYF. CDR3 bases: TGTGCCAGCAGCTTAGCAGGTGCCACCTACGAGCAGTACTTC.

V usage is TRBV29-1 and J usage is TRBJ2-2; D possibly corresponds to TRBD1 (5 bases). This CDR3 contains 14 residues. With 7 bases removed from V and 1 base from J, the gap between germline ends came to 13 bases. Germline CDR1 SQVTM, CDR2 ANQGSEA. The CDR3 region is CSALPGKNTGELFF. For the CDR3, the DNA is TGCAGCGCCCTCCCAGGGAAGAACACCGGGGAGCTGTTTTTT.

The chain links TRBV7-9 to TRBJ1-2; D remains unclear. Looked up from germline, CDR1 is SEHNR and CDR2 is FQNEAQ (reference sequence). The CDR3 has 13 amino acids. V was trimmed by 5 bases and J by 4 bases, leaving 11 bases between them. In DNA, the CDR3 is TGTGCCAGCAGCCCGCCGGGATCCTATGGCTACACCTTC. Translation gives CASSPPGSYGYTF.

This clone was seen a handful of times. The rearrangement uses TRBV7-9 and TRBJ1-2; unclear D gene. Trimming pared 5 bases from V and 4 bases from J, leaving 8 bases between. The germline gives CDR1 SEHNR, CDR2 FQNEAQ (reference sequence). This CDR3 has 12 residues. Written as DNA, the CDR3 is TGTGCCAGCAGCCACACTCCCTATGGCTACACCTTC. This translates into CASSHTPYGYTF. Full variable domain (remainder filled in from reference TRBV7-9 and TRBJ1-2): DTGVSQNPRHKITKRGQNVTFRCDPISEHNRLYWYRQTLGQGPEFLTYFQNEAQLEKSRLLSDRFSAERPKGSFSTLEIQRTEQGDSAMYLCASSHTPYGYTFGSGTRLTVV.

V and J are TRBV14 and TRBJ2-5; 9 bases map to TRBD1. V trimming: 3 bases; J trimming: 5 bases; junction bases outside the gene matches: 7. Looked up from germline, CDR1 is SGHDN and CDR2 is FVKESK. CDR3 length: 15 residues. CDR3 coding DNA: TGTGCCAGCAGCCACTTACAGGGGGCTAAGGAGACCCAGTACTTC. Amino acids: CASSHLQGAKETQYF.

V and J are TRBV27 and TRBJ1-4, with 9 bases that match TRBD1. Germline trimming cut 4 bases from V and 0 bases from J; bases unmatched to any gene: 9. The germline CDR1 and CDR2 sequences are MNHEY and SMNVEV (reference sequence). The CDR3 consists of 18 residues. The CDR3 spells CASSSRQGVSATNEKLFF. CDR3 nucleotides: TGTGCCAGCAGTTCCCGACAGGGGGTGTCTGCAACTAATGAAAAACTGTTTTTT.

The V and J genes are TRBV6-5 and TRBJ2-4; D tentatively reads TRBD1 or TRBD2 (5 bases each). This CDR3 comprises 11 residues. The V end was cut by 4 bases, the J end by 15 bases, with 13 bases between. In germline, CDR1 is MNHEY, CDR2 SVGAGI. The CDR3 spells CASSSGTFWYF. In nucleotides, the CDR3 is TGTGCCAGCAGTTCCGGGACCTTCTGGTACTTC.

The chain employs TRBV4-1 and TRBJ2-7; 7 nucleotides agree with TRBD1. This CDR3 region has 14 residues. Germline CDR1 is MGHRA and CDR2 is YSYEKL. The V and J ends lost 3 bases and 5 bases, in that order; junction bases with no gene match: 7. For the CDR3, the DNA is TGCGCCAGCAGCCACCCGAACAGGGGACACGAGCAGTACTTC. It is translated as CASSHPNRGHEQYF.

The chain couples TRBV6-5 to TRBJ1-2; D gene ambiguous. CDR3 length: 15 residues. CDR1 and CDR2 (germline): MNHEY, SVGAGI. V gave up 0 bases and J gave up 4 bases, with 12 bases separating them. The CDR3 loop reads CASSYSEGSGYGYTF. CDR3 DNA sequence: TGTGCCAGCAGTTACTCGGAGGGTTCGGGCTATGGCTACACCTTC.

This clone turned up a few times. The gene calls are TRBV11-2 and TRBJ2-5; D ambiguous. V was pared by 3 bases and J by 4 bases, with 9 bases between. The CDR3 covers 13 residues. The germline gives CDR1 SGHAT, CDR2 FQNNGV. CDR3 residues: CASSLGPLETQYF. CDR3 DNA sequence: TGTGCCAGCAGCTTGGGCCCTTTAGAGACCCAGTACTTC.

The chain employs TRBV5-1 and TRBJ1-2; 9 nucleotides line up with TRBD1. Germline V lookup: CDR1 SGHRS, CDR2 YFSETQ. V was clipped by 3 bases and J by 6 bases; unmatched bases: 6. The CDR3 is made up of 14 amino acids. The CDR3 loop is CASSWGTGQDGYTF. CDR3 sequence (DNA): TGCGCCAGCAGCTGGGGGACAGGGCAAGATGGCTACACCTTC.

The CDR3 loop reads CATGPGTGSGNTIYF. The CDR3, as DNA: TGTGCCACCGGTCCCGGGACAGGGTCTGGAAACACCATATATTTT. The rearrangement links TRBV6-5 to TRBJ1-3; 9 nucleotides align to TRBD1. Per the germline V gene, CDR1 is MNHEY and CDR2 is SVGAGI. The junction had 8 bases not matched to a gene; V was cut back by 10 bases and J by 1 base. This CDR3 is built from 15 residues.

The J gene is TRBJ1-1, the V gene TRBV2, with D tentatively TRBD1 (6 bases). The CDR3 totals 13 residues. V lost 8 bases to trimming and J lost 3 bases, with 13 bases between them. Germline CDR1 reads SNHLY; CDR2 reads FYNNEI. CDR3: CASGAGADTEAFF. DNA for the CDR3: TGTGCCAGCGGCGCAGGGGCCGACACTGAAGCTTTCTTT.

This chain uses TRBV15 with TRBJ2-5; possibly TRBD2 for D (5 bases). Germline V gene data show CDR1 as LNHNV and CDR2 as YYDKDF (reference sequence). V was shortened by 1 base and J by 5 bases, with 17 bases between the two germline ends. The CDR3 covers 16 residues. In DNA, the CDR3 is TGTGCCACCAGCAGAGTCCGTCGGGGATACGGGGAGACCCAGTACTTC. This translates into CATSRVRRGYGETQYF.

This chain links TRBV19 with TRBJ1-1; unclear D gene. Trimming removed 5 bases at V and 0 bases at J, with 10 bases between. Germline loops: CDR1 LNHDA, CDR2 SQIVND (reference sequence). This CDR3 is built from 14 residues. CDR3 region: CASSQWQMNTEAFF. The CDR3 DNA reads TGTGCCAGTAGTCAGTGGCAGATGAACACTGAAGCTTTCTTT.

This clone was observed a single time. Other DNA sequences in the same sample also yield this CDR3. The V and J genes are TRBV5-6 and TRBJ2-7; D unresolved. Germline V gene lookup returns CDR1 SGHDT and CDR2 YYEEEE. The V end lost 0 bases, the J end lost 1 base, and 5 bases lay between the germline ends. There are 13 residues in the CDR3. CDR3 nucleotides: TGTGCCAGCAGCTTGGGTCGGTCCTACGAGCAGTACTTC. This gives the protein CASSLGRSYEQYF.

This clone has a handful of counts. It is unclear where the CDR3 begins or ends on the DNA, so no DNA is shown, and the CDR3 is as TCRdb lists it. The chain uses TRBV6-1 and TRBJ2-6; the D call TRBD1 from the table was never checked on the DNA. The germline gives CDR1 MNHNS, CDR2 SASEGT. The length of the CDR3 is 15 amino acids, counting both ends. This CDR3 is CASILDSSGANVLTF.

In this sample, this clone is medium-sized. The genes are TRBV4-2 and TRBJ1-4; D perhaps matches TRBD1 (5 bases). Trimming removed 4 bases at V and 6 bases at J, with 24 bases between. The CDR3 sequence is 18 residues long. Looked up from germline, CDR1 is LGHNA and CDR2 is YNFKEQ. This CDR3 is CASSLTLGQGGSDEKLFF. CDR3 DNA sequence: TGTGCCAGCAGCCTGACCTTGGGGCAGGGAGGAAGCGATGAAAAACTGTTTTTT.

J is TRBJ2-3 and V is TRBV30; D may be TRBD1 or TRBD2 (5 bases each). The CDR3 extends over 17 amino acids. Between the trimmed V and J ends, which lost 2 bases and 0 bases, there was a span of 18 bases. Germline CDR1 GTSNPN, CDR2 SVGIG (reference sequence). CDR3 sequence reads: CAWSSIRGAISTDTQYF. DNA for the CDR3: TGTGCCTGGAGTTCAATCCGGGGCGCGATAAGCACAGATACGCAGTATTTT.

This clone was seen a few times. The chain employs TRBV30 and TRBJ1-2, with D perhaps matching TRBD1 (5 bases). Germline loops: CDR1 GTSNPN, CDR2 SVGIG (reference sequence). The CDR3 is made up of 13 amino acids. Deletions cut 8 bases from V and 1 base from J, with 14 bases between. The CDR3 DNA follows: TGTGCCACCAAAACAGGTGATAACTATGGCTACACCTTC. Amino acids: CATKTGDNYGYTF.

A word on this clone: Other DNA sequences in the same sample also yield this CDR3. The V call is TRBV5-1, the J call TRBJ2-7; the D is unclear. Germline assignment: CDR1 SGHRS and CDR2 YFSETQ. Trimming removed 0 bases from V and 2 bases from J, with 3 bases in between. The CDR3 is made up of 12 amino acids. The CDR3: CASSLGTYEQYF. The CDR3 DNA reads TGCGCCAGCAGCTTGGGTACCTACGAGCAGTACTTC.